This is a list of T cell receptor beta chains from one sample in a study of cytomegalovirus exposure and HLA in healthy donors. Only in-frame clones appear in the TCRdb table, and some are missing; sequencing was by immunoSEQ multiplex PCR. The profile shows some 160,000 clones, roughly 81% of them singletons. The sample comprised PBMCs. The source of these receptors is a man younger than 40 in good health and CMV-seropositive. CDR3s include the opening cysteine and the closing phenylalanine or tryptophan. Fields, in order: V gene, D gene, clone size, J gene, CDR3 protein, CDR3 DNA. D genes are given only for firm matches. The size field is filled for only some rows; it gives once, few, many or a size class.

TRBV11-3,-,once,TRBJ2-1,CASSPGLYNEQFF,TGTGCCAGCAGTCCAGGACTGTACAATGAGCAGTTCTTC
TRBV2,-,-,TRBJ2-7,CASIRAGYEQYF,TGTGCCAGCATCCGGGCGGGGTACGAGCAGTACTTC
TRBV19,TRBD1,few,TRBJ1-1,CASSIGGQANTEAFF,TGTGCCAGTAGTATAGGAGGACAGGCAAACACTGAAGCTTTCTTT
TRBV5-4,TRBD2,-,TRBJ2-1,CASSSLAGGGVDEQFF,TGTGCCAGCAGCTCCCTAGCGGGAGGTGGGGTAGACGAGCAGTTCTTC
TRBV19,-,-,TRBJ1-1,CASSRPAVNTEAFF,TGTGCCAGTAGTAGGCCCGCGGTGAACACTGAAGCTTTCTTT
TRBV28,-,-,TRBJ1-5,CASSLVIGQPQHF,TGTGCCAGCAGTTTAGTAATCGGTCAGCCCCAGCATTTT
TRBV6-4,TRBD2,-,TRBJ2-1,CASRPSGTSASSYNEQFF,TGTGCCAGCAGACCTTCCGGGACTAGCGCTAGCTCCTACAATGAGCAGTTCTTC
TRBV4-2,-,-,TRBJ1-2,CASSQDRERGTEYGYTF,TGTGCCAGCAGCCAAGATAGGGAGCGGGGGACGGAGTATGGCTACACCTTC
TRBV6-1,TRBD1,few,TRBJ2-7,CASSEAPGQGYEQYF,TGTGCCAGCAGTGAAGCGCCGGGACAGGGGTACGAGCAGTACTTC
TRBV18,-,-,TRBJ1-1,CASSPTPTGNTEAFF,TGTGCCAGCTCACCCACTCCGACAGGGAACACTGAAGCTTTCTTT
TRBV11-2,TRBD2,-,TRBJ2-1,CASSLDRGLAGGHEQFF,TGTGCCAGCAGCTTAGATCGGGGGCTAGCGGGAGGGCACGAGCAGTTCTTC
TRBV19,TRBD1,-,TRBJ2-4,CASSSPGQGYIQYF,TGTGCCAGTAGTAGCCCGGGACAGGGTTACATTCAGTACTTC
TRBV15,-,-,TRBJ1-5,CATSRTVNQPQHF,TGTGCCACCAGCAGGACAGTGAATCAGCCCCAGCATTTT
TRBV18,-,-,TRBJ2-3,CASSSPSSGADTQYF,TGTGCCAGCTCGTCCCCCTCCAGCGGCGCGGATACGCAGTATTTT
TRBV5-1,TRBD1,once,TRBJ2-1,CASSEGQAYNEQFF,TGCGCCAGCAGCGAGGGACAGGCCTACAATGAGCAGTTCTTC
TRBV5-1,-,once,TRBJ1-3,CASSLGQIQGDTIYF,TGCGCCAGCAGCTTGGGACAGATTCAGGGCGACACCATATATTTT
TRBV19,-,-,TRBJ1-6,CASSVRAPEGPLHF,TGTGCCAGTAGTGTGCGAGCGCCGGAGGGTCCCCTCCACTTT
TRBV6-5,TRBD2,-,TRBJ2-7,CATSTSGAYEQYF,TGTGCCACCTCGACTAGCGGGGCCTACGAGCAGTACTTC
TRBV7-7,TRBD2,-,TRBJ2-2,CASSRGGAGTGELFF,TGTGCTAGCAGCCGCGGGGGGGCCGGAACCGGGGAGCTGTTTTTT
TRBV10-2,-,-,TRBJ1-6,CASSVLGQGDSPLHF,TGCGCCAGCAGTGTCTTGGGGCAGGGTGATTCACCCCTCCACTTT
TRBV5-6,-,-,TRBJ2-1,CASSLISTREQFF,TGTGCCAGCAGCTTAATAAGTACTCGGGAGCAGTTCTTC
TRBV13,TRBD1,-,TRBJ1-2,CASSLGLMGTGSQSVYGYTF,TGTGCCAGCAGCTTAGGCCTAATGGGGACAGGGTCCCAATCCGTTTATGGCTACACCTTC
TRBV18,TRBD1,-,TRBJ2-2,CASSRTGADTGELFF,TGTGCCAGCTCACGGACAGGGGCGGACACCGGGGAGCTGTTTTTT
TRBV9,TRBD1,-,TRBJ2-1,CASSVRGDSPYNEQFF,TGTGCCAGCAGCGTACGAGGGGACAGCCCCTACAATGAGCAGTTCTTC
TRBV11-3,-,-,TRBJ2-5,CASSFGQQETQYF,TGTGCCAGCAGCTTTGGGCAGCAAGAGACCCAGTACTTC
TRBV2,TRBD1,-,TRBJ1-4,CASCYQGTGYEKLFF,TGTGCCAGCTGTTACCAGGGGACAGGGTATGAAAAACTGTTTTTT
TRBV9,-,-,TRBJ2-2,CASSHGSPGELFF,TGTGCCAGCAGCCACGGTAGTCCCGGGGAGCTGTTTTTT
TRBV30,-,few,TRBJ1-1,CAWKALGRSDGSNTEAFF,TGTGCCTGGAAGGCCCTCGGGAGATCGGACGGATCGAACACTGAAGCTTTCTTT
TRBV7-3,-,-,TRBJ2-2,CASSFEATGELFF,TGTGCCAGCAGCTTTGAGGCTACCGGGGAGCTGTTTTTT
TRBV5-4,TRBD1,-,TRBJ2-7,CASSLRDRYAEQYF,TGTGCCAGCAGCCTCCGGGACAGGTACGCCGAGCAGTACTTC
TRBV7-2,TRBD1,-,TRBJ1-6,CASSGTGVSPLHF,TGTGCCAGCTCCGGGACAGGGGTTTCACCCCTCCACTTT
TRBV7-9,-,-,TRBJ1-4,CASSFDPGIVGATNEKLFF,TGTGCCAGCAGCTTTGATCCGGGGATCGTGGGAGCAACTAATGAAAAACTGTTTTTT
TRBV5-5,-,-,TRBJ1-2,CASSLYAGMDYGYTF,TGTGCCAGCAGCTTGTATGCAGGGATGGACTATGGCTACACCTTC
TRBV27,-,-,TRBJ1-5,CASSLYGMGSNQPQHF,TGTGCCAGCAGTCTTTACGGGATGGGAAGCAATCAGCCCCAGCATTTT
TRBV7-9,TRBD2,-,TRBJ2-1,CSSSHVAGGNNEQFF,TGTTCCAGCAGCCATGTAGCGGGGGGAAACAATGAGCAGTTCTTC
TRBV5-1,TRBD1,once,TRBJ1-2,CASSLGSTGSGHGYTF,TGCGCCAGCAGCTTGGGATCGACAGGGTCCGGACATGGCTACACCTTC
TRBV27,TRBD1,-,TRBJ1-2,CASSGDSGPYF,TGTGCCAGCAGTGGGGACAGCGGCCCTTACTTC
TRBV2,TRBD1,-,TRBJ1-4,CASEWTGTNEKLFF,TGTGCCAGTGAATGGACAGGTACTAATGAAAAACTGTTTTTT
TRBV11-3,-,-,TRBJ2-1,CASSLDTGTHWEYNEQFF,TGTGCCAGCAGCTTAGATACCGGGACTCACTGGGAATACAATGAGCAGTTCTTC
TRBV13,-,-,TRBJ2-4,CASSLARAKNIQYF,TGTGCCAGCAGCTTAGCTAGAGCCAAAAACATTCAGTACTTC
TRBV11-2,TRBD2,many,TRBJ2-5,CASSFGGKETQYF,TGTGCCAGCAGCTTCGGGGGGAAGGAGACCCAGTACTTC
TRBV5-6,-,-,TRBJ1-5,CASSFWHSSNQPQHF,TGTGCCAGCAGCTTCTGGCATTCTAGCAATCAGCCCCAGCATTTT
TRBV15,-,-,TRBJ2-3,CATSGSTETDTQYF,TGTGCCACCAGCGGCTCGACAGAGACAGATACGCAGTATTTT
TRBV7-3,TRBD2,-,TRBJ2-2,CASSLRASGTPNTGELFF,TGTGCCAGCAGCTTAAGGGCTAGCGGGACCCCGAACACCGGGGAGCTGTTTTTT
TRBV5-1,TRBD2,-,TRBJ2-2,CASSSGNTGELFF,TGCGCCAGCTCTAGCGGGAACACCGGGGAGCTGTTTTTT
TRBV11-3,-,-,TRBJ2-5,CASSLREYQETQYF,TGTGCCAGCAGCTTAAGGGAGTACCAAGAGACCCAGTACTTC